The clone carrying this T cell receptor (beta chain) was counted between two and nine times. Germline assignment: CDR1 MNHEY and CDR2 SVGAGI. Trimming stripped 5 bases from V and 3 bases from J, with 17 bases between. The CDR3 has 15 residues. The data are from a study of response to subunit inactivated influenza vaccine. TCRdb re-analysed the RT-PCR reads in MiXCR, keeping a single row per CDR3 protein. The sample contains some 200,000 distinct CDR3 sequences, around 12% of which appear only once. The data were also submitted as part of a second study, on T cells expressing NK-cell markers. This second report adds: UMI-tagged 5'RACE template switching yielded the TCR beta cDNA. From sorted CD3+CD56+NKG2C+, CD3+CD56+NKG2C- and CD3+CD56-NKG2C+ T cells came the TCR beta repertoires. T cells sorted in several experiments were restricted to alpha-beta TCR T cells by an anti-gamma-delta TCR antibody. NKG2C+ dominant clonotypes from 5 or 6 donors made up roughly 1.0-8% of CD8+ T cells. Also leading the CD3+CD56-NKG2C+ fraction in a handful of donors were these clonotypes.

This clonotype was obtained from a man in his fifties who received an inactivated influenza vaccine. This chain uses TRBV6-5 with TRBJ2-7, with no clear D. This specimen was CD8+ T cells sorted from PBMCs, taken 11 to 12 days after vaccination. DNA of the CDR3: TGTGCCAGCAGTCTCGACGCAAGCCTAATCTACGAGCAGTACTTC. Translating gives CASSLDASLIYEQYF.